This TCR beta chain was identified during a study of vaccination and CD4 T cells after COVID-19. Treatment of the sample: roughly 11-day PBMC culture with coronavirus spike peptide pools or control peptides (ViraFEST assay). In the ViraFEST assay, peptide-pool expansion preceded TCR sequencing of expanded clonotypes. The Oncomine TCR Beta short-read assay was applied to DNA of cultured CD4+ T cells. TCRdb independently ran MiXCR on the PCR reads; one entry per CDR3 protein. The table lists around 8,100 distinct CDR3 sequences, about two thirds of them singletons, with about 18% in the top ten. Comments on this clonotype: Its target is not known. Mismatch with germline at one junction end may stem from a read error.

The length of the CDR3 is 13 residues. Germline V gives CDR1 SSHAT, CDR2 FNYEAQ (reference sequence). The V and J genes are TRBV7-7 and TRBJ2-7; TRBD1 aligns across 9 bases. The specimen comprised cultured CD4+ T cells from blood, sampled after SARS-CoV-2 vaccination. This clonotype originated in a human donor with COVID-19. In nucleotides, the CDR3 is TGTGCTAGCAGTCGTACAGGGGGCGCCGAGCAGTACTTC. Translation: CASSRTGGAEQYF.